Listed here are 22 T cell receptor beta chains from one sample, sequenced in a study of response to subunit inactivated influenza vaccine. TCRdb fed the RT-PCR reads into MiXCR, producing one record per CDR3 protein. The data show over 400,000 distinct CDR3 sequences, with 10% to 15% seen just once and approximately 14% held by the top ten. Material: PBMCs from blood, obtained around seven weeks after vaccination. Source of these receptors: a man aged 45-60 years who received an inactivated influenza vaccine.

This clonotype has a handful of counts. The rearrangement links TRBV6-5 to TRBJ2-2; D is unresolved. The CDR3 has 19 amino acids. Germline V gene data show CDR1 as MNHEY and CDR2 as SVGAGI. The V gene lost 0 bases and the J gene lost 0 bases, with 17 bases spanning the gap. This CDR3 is CASSYSYPTAVANTGELFF. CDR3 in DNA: TGTGCCAGCAGTTACTCCTACCCCACCGCAGTCGCGAACACCGGGGAGCTGTTTTTT.

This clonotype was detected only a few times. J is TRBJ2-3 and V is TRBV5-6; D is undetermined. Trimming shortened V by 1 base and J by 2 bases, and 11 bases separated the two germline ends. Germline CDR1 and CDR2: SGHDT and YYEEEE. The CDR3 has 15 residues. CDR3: CASSLRVKFTDTQYF. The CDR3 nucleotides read TGTGCCAGCAGCTTGAGAGTAAAGTTCACAGATACGCAGTATTTT.

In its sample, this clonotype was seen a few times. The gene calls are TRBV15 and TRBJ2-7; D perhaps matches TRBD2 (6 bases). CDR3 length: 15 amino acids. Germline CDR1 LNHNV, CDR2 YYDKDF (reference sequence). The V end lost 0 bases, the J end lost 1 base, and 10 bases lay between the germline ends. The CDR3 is CATSRDSSGSYEQYF. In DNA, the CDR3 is TGTGCCACCAGCAGAGATTCCAGCGGGTCCTACGAGCAGTACTTC.

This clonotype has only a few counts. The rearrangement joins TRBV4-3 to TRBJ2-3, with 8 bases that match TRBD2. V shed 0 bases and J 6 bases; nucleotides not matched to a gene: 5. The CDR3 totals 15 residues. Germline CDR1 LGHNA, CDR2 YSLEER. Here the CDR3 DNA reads TGCGCCAGCAGCCAAGATACGGGAGGGCCGGATACGCAGTATTTT. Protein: CASSQDTGGPDTQYF.

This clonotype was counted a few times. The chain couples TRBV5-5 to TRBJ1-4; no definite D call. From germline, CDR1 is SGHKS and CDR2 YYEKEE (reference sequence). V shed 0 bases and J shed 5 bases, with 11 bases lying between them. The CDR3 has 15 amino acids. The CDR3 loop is CASSLVFGKNEKLFF. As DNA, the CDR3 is TGTGCCAGCAGCTTGGTTTTTGGCAAGAATGAAAAACTGTTTTTT. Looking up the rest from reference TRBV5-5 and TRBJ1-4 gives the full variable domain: DAGVTQSPTHLIKTRGQQVTLRCSPISGHKSVSWYQQVLGQGPQFIFQYYEKEERGRGNFPDRFSARQFPNYSSELNVNALLLGDSALYLCASSLVFGKNEKLFFGSGTQLSVL.

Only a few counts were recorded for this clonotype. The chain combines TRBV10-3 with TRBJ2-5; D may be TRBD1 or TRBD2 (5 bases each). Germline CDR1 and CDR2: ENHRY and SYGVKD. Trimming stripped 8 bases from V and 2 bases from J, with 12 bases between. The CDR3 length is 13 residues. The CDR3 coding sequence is TGTGCCATCGGGGGACGGATACAAGAGACCCAGTACTTC. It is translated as CAIGGRIQETQYF.

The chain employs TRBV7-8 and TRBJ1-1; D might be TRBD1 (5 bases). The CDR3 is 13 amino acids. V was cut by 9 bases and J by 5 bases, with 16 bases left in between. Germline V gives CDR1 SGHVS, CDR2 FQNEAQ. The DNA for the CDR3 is TGTGCCAGTTGGGGGTACACGCGGACTGAAGCTTTCTTT. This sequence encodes CASWGYTRTEAFF.

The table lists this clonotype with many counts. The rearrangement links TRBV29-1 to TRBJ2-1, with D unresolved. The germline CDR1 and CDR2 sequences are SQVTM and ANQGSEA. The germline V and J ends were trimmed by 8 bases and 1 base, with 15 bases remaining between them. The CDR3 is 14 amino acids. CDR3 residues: CSTLTPRSYNEQFF. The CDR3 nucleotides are TGCAGCACCCTGACTCCTCGGTCCTACAATGAGCAGTTCTTC.

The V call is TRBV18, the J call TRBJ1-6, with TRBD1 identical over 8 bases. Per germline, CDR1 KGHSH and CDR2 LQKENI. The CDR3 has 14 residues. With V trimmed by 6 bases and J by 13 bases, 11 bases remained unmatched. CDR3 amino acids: CASSPGQALFPLHF. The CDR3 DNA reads TGTGCCAGCTCCCCGGGACAGGCCCTATTCCCCCTCCACTTT.

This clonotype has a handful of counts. The CDR3 sequence: CASSQTTGTGGQPQHF. CDR3 in DNA: TGTGCCAGCAGCCAAACCACCGGGACAGGGGGACAGCCCCAGCATTTT. V usage is TRBV3-1 and J usage is TRBJ1-5, with 11 bases aligning to TRBD1. CDR1 and CDR2 from the germline V gene are LGHDT and YNNKEL (reference sequence). The CDR3 sequence is 16 residues long. V lost 2 bases and J lost 7; bases outside the gene matches: 7.

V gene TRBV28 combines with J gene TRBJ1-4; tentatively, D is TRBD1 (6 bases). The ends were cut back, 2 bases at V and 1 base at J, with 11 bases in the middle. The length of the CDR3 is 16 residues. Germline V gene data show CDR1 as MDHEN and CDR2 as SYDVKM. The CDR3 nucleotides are TGTGCCAGCAGTTTACGAACCAGGGGAACTAATGAAAAACTGTTTTTT. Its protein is CASSLRTRGTNEKLFF.

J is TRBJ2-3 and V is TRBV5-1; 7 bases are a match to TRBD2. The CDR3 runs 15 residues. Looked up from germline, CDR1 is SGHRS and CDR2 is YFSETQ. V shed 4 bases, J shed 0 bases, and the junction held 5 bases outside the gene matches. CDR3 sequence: CASSPPGGSTDTQYF. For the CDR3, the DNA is TGCGCCAGCAGCCCACCCGGGGGGAGCACAGATACGCAGTATTTT.

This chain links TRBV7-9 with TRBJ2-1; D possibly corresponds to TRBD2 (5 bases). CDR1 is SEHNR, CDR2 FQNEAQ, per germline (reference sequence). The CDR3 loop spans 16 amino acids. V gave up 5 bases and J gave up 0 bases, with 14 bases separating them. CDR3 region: CASSGSRGNSYNEQFF. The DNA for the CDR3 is TGTGCCAGCAGCGGATCCCGGGGTAACTCCTACAATGAGCAGTTCTTC.

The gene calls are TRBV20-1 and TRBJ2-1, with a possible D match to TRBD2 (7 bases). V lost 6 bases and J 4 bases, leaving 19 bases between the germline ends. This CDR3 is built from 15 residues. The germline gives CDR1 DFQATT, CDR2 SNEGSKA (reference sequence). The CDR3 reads CSAIGGTRQYNEQFF. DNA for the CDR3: TGCAGTGCCATCGGGGGGACAAGACAATACAATGAGCAGTTCTTC.

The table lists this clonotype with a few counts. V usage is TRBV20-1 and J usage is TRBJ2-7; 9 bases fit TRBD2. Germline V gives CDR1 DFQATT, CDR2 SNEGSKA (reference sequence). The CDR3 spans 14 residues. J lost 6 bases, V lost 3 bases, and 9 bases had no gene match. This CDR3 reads CSARRRGGLSEQYF. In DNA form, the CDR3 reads TGCAGTGCTAGGCGGCGGGGGGGCCTATCCGAGCAGTACTTC.

The CDR3 region has the DNA TGCAGTGCGCCGGACAGGGGGCTTAAAGATACGCAGTATTTT. Its translation is CSAPDRGLKDTQYF. The chain recombines TRBV20-1 with TRBJ2-3, with 11 nucleotides matching TRBD1. The CDR3 runs 14 residues. With 6 bases clipped from V and 5 bases from J, the junction kept 7 bases outside the gene matches. Germline loops: CDR1 DFQATT, CDR2 SNEGSKA (reference sequence).

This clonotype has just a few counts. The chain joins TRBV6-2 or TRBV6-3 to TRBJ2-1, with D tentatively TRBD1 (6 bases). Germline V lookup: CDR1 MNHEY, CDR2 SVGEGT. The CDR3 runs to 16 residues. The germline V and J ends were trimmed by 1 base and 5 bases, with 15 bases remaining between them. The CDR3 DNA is TGTGCCAGCAGTTACTTAGGGGGATTTAGTGACAATGAGCAGTTCTTC. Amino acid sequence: CASSYLGGFSDNEQFF.

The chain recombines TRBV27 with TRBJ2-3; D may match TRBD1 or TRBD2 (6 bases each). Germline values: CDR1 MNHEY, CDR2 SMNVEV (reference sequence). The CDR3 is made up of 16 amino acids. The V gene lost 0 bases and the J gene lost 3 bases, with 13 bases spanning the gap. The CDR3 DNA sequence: TGTGCCAGCAGTTTATCGAGGGGGGCCCTAACAGATACGCAGTATTTT. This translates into CASSLSRGALTDTQYF.

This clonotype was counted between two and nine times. The CDR3 region has the DNA TGTGCCAGCAACACCGTGGGTGAAAAACTGTTTTTT. Translating it yields CASNTVGEKLFF. This chain connects TRBV6-6 to TRBJ1-4; D gene unclear. V was trimmed by 7 bases and J by 7 bases, leaving 10 bases between them. The CDR3 extends over 12 amino acids. CDR1 is MNHNY and CDR2 is SVGAGI in the germline V gene (reference sequence).

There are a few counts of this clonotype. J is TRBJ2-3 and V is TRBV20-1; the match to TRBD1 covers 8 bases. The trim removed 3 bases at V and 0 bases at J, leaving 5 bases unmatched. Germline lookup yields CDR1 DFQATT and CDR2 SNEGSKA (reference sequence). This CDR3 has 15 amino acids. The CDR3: CSARPGGRSTDTQYF. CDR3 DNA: TGCAGTGCTAGGCCAGGGGGCCGTAGCACAGATACGCAGTATTTT.

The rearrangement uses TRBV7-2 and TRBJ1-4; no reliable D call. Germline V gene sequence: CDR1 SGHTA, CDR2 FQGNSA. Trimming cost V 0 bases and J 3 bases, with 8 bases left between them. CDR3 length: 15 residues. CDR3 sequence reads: CASSLAGGANEKLFF. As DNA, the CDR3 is TGTGCCAGCAGCTTAGCTGGTGGAGCTAATGAAAAACTGTTTTTT.

The CDR3 nucleotides read TGTGCCAGCAGCGTAGCAGGGGTGGGCACAGATACGCAGTATTTT. Translated, it gives CASSVAGVGTDTQYF. The chain is built from TRBV9 and TRBJ2-3, with D possibly matching TRBD1 (6 bases). The CDR3 totals 15 residues. Germline V gene lookup returns CDR1 SGDLS and CDR2 YYNGEE. V was shortened by 0 bases and J by 1 base, with 9 bases between the two germline ends. Looking up the rest from reference TRBV9 and TRBJ2-3 gives the full variable domain: DSGVTQTPKHLITATGQRVTLRCSPRSGDLSVYWYQQSLDQGLQFLIQYYNGEERAKGNILERFSAQQFPDLHSELNLSSLELGDSALYFCASSVAGVGTDTQYFGPGTRLTVL.